The 10 T cell receptor beta chains presented below share a single source sample, sequenced in a study of blood T cells in healthy people across ages. Alongside a J-beta primer mix, a sample-barcoded 5' primer served in a second PCR lasting about 6 to 11 cycles. TCRdb recomputed calls from the 5' RACE reads with MiXCR, one row per CDR3 protein. The repertoire consists of some 760,000 distinct CDR3 sequences, with 25% occurring once and the leading ten covering more than 8%. This sample was also put to use in a study of T cells of mothers and their children.

Sequences were obtained from blood. Receptor source: a boy younger than 18 in good health.

This clonotype turned up a few times. V usage is TRBV15 and J usage is TRBJ2-5; D ambiguous. This CDR3 spans 18 amino acids. The V end lost 0 bases, the J end lost 4 bases, and 21 bases lay between the germline ends. CDR1 is LNHNV and CDR2 is YYDKDF in the germline V gene (reference sequence). This CDR3 reads CATSRDLAGPGSRETQYF. CDR3 nucleotide sequence: TGTGCCACCAGCAGAGATCTCGCTGGGCCCGGATCAAGAGAGACCCAGTACTTC. Together with reference TRBV15 and TRBJ2-5, the CDR3 gives the full variable domain: DAMVIQNPRYQVTQFGKPVTLSCSQTLNHNVMYWYQQKSSQAPKLLFHYYDKDFNNEADTPDNFQSRRPNTSFCFLDIRSPGLGDTAMYLCATSRDLAGPGSRETQYFGPGTRLLVL.

This clonotype was observed a handful of times. The V and J genes are TRBV3-1 and TRBJ1-1; the D gene is possibly TRBD1 (6 bases). There are 14 residues in the CDR3. Germline V gene sequence: CDR1 LGHDT, CDR2 YNNKEL (reference sequence). V dropped 8 bases and J dropped 3 bases, with 16 bases sitting between them. CDR3 DNA sequence: TGTGCCAGCGGGACTCAGTACAGGGACACTGAAGCTTTCTTT. Translation gives CASGTQYRDTEAFF.

The chain uses TRBV7-9 and TRBJ2-5; no firm D call. The tail of the sequence fits TRBJ2-7 better, so the J call may be wrong. CDR1 and CDR2 from the germline V gene are SEHNR and FQNEAQ (reference sequence). The CDR3 runs 12 residues. CDR3 residues: CASSDTNYEQYF. The CDR3, as DNA: TGTGCCAGCAGCGACACTAACTACGAGCAGTACTTC.

The genes are TRBV29-1 and TRBJ2-3; D not certain. CDR1 is SQVTM and CDR2 is ANQGSEA in the germline V gene. CDR3 length: 11 amino acids. V was cut by 6 bases and J by 7 bases, with 11 bases left in between. CDR3 in DNA: TGCAGCGTGGGTGACTTATATACGCAGTATTTT. It is translated as CSVGDLYTQYF.

The chain employs TRBV12-3 or TRBV12-4 and TRBJ2-4; D not resolved. Deletions cut 3 bases from V and 3 bases from J, with 15 bases between. The CDR3 runs to 16 residues. The CDR3: CASSLHSVVGKNIQYF. In DNA form, the CDR3 reads TGTGCCAGCAGTTTGCACTCGGTAGTGGGCAAAAACATTCAGTACTTC.

The rearrangement joins TRBV7-2 to TRBJ2-5, with D possibly TRBD2 on 6 matching bases. Trimming shortened V by 3 bases and J by 4 bases, and 12 bases separated the two germline ends. The CDR3 spans 14 residues. The germline CDR1 and CDR2 sequences are SGHTA and FQGNSA. CDR3 amino acids: CASSFRREPETQYF. The CDR3 DNA reads as TGTGCCAGCAGCTTTCGCCGGGAGCCAGAGACCCAGTACTTC.

V is TRBV9 and J is TRBJ1-3; possible D gene TRBD1, 5 bases. Germline V CDR1 and CDR2: SGDLS, YYNGEE. The CDR3 covers 15 residues. Trimming took 7 bases from V and 9 from J, leaving 23 bases between them. CDR3 protein: CASGAGTSFITTIYF. The DNA of the CDR3 is TGTGCCAGCGGCGCCGGGACTTCCTTTATTACCACCATATATTTT.

J is TRBJ1-5 and V is TRBV7-9, with unresolved D. V lost 2 bases, J lost 5 bases, and 7 bases lay in between. The CDR3 is 13 residues long. CDR1 and CDR2 (germline): SEHNR, FQNEAQ (reference sequence). CDR3 loop: CASSLHGDQPQHF. The CDR3 DNA follows: TGTGCCAGCAGCTTACACGGAGATCAGCCCCAGCATTTT.

This clonotype was counted only a few times. The chain links TRBV3-1 to TRBJ1-2; TRBD1 matches 10 bases. V lost 2 bases and J lost 4; bases outside the gene matches: 7. The germline CDR1 and CDR2 sequences are LGHDT and YNNKEL (reference sequence). The CDR3 covers 16 residues. The CDR3 loop is CASSQSGTGVFYGYTF. CDR3 DNA sequence: TGTGCCAGCAGCCAATCCGGGACAGGGGTTTTCTATGGCTACACCTTC.

The chain combines TRBV10-3 with TRBJ2-1, with 9 positions matching TRBD1. This CDR3 spans 15 amino acids. J lost 8 bases, V lost 0 bases, and 5 bases had no gene match. Germline values: CDR1 ENHRY, CDR2 SYGVKD. CDR3 sequence (DNA): TGTGCCATCAGTGAGTCGACAGGGGGTTATGATGAGCAGTTCTTC. Translated, it gives CAISESTGGYDEQFF.